These 25 T cell receptor beta chains share one sample of origin, sequenced in a study of cytomegalovirus exposure and HLA in healthy donors. Researchers ran the PCR with 60 Vbeta and 13 Jbeta primers. Measured with immunoSEQ multiplex PCR; TCRdb has only the in-frame clones, and not every one. This sample's table reports 50,000 to 70,000 clones. The material sequenced was PBMCs. The receptors shown here come from a woman aged 18-29 years in good health and CMV-seronegative.

The chain links TRBV11-2 to TRBJ2-2; 11 bases agree with TRBD2. Trimming removed 7 bases from V and 5 bases from J; junction bases left unmatched: 9. The CDR3 loop spans 16 amino acids. Germline CDR1 reads SGHAT; CDR2 reads FQNNGV. The CDR3 region has the DNA TGTGCCAGCAAGTTAGCGGGAGGGTCGGGGACCGGGGAGCTGTTTTTT. This translates into CASKLAGGSGTGELFF.

The chain is built from TRBV10-3 and TRBJ1-3; 7 bases align to TRBD1. The germline gives CDR1 ENHRY, CDR2 SYGVKD. CDR3 length equals 15 residues. V lost 10 bases and J lost 0; bases outside the gene matches: 9. The CDR3 protein is CATQVTGTSGNTIYF. CDR3 nucleotide sequence: TGTGCCACCCAGGTGACAGGGACCTCTGGAAACACCATATATTTT.

This chain links TRBV27 with TRBJ1-1; 11 bases align to TRBD1. Germline loops: CDR1 MNHEY, CDR2 SMNVEV (reference sequence). The CDR3 totals 16 residues. The V gene end was trimmed by 3 bases and the J gene end by 0 bases; junction bases not matched to a gene: 3. Here the CDR3 reads CASSLGTGGMNTEAFF. DNA for the CDR3: TGTGCCAGCAGTTTGGGGACAGGGGGTATGAACACTGAAGCTTTCTTT.

V usage is TRBV4-1 and J usage is TRBJ2-5, with D possibly matching TRBD2 (5 bases). Germline loops: CDR1 MGHRA, CDR2 YSYEKL. Trimming shortened V by 1 base and J by 2 bases, and 14 bases separated the two germline ends. This CDR3 spans 16 amino acids. Here the CDR3 DNA reads TGCGCCAGCAGCCAAGCCGCCCGGGGTGCTCAAGAGACCCAGTACTTC. Translating it yields CASSQAARGAQETQYF.

The chain is built from TRBV25-1 and TRBJ2-3; D not resolved. The V gene's germline CDR1 is MGHDK and CDR2 SYGVNS. V lost 2 bases and J lost 6, with 3 bases in between. The CDR3 length is 11 residues. The CDR3 DNA is TGTGCCAGCAGTGAACCGGATACGCAGTATTTT. It translates to CASSEPDTQYF.

The chain combines TRBV5-4 with TRBJ2-2, with no clear D. V lost 4 bases, J lost 2 bases, and 3 bases lay in between. The length of the CDR3 is 12 residues. Germline CDR1 is SGHNT and CDR2 is YYREEE (reference sequence). CDR3 protein: CASSLNTGELFF. The CDR3 DNA reads as TGTGCCAGCAGCCTTAACACCGGGGAGCTGTTTTTT.

As for this clone: The sample holds other DNA sequences that translate to the same CDR3. This chain links TRBV5-1 with TRBJ1-6; TRBD1 aligns across 7 bases. Germline assignment: CDR1 SGHRS and CDR2 YFSETQ. V dropped 0 bases and J dropped 0; count of bases not matched to a gene: 3. This CDR3 is built from 17 residues. In nucleotides, the CDR3 is TGCGCCAGCAGCTTGGTGACAGGGAGCTCCTATAATTCACCCCTCCACTTT. Translating gives CASSLVTGSSYNSPLHF.

The chain uses TRBV25-1 and TRBJ1-2; 10 positions agree with TRBD1. V shed 5 bases and J 4 bases; nucleotides not matched to a gene: 16. Germline V gives CDR1 MGHDK, CDR2 SYGVNS. The CDR3 spans 18 residues. CDR3 region: CASSKLGGQGTGSYGYTF. CDR3 sequence (DNA): TGTGCCAGCAGTAAACTGGGGGGACAGGGGACGGGTAGCTATGGCTACACCTTC.

This chain uses TRBV19 with TRBJ2-3; the D gene is possibly TRBD1 (6 bases). The ends were cut back, 5 bases at V and 5 bases at J, with 14 bases in the middle. Germline V gives CDR1 LNHDA, CDR2 SQIVND (reference sequence). The CDR3 has 14 amino acids. The CDR3 bases are TGTGCCAGTAGTTCCAACAGGGTGGGAGATACGCAGTATTTT. This encodes CASSSNRVGDTQYF.

The chain combines TRBV7-9 with TRBJ2-7; a possible D gene is TRBD1 (5 bases). V was clipped by 2 bases and J by 5 bases, with 7 bases between them. Germline values: CDR1 SEHNR, CDR2 FQNEAQ (reference sequence). The CDR3 runs 12 residues. CDR3 DNA: TGTGCCAGCAGCTTACAGGGCCACGAGCAGTACTTC. Encoded protein: CASSLQGHEQYF. Based on the CDR3 plus reference TRBV7-9 and TRBJ2-7, the full variable domain is DTGVSQNPRHKITKRGQNVTFRCDPISEHNRLYWYRQTLGQGPEFLTYFQNEAQLEKSRLLSDRFSAERPKGSFSTLEIQRTEQGDSAMYLCASSLQGHEQYFGPGTRLTVT.

The chain has TRBV5-1 and TRBJ2-2; D ambiguous. In germline, CDR1 is SGHRS, CDR2 YFSETQ. The V end was cut by 7 bases, the J end by 4 bases, with 11 bases between. The CDR3 is 13 residues long. The CDR3 DNA sequence: TGCGCCAGCCTCGCTCCGGGCACCGGGGAGCTGTTTTTT. It translates to CASLAPGTGELFF.

V is TRBV5-5 and J is TRBJ1-2, with 7 bases fitting TRBD1. V shed 3 bases, J shed 3 bases, and the junction held 8 bases outside the gene matches. In germline, CDR1 is SGHKS, CDR2 YYEKEE (reference sequence). This CDR3 is built from 15 residues. CDR3 sequence: CASSSRQGLHYGYTF. The CDR3 DNA reads TGTGCCAGCAGCTCCCGACAGGGTCTTCACTATGGCTACACCTTC.

The V call is TRBV7-9, the J call TRBJ1-2; 9 bases are shared with TRBD1. This CDR3 comprises 14 residues. Trimming at V came to 6 bases and at J to 4 bases, leaving 6 bases not matched to a gene. Germline V gives CDR1 SEHNR, CDR2 FQNEAQ (reference sequence). CDR3 nucleotide sequence: TGTGCCAGCAGACCCGGGACAGGGTCCTATGGCTACACCTTC. As protein: CASRPGTGSYGYTF.

A word on this clone: Its ends do not fully match the called genes, so a read error is possible. The genes are TRBV30 and TRBJ1-6; tentatively, D is TRBD1 (5 bases). The CDR3 is 15 residues long. Looked up from germline, CDR1 is GTSNPN and CDR2 is SVGIG (reference sequence). The CDR3 sequence is CAGSSGGAGNSPLHF. The CDR3 DNA reads as TGTGCCGGGAGTTCTGGAGGGGCGGGTAATTCACCCCTCCACTTT.

J is TRBJ2-7 and V is TRBV18; 7 bases line up with TRBD1. There are 16 residues in the CDR3. The V and J ends lost 0 bases and 5 bases, in that order; junction bases with no gene match: 10. Germline V gene data show CDR1 as KGHSH and CDR2 as LQKENI. The CDR3 protein is CASSPPEQGLGDEQYF. DNA for the CDR3: TGTGCCAGCTCACCACCAGAACAGGGGCTCGGAGACGAGCAGTACTTC.

J is TRBJ2-2 and V is TRBV5-1; 10 positions match TRBD1. Germline V gene sequence: CDR1 SGHRS, CDR2 YFSETQ. Germline trimming cut 4 bases from V and 3 bases from J; bases unmatched to any gene: 3. This CDR3 spans 15 amino acids. CDR3 sequence (DNA): TGCGCCAGCAGCATAGGGACAGGGGACACCGGGGAGCTGTTTTTT. Protein: CASSIGTGDTGELFF.

J is TRBJ1-1 and V is TRBV6-1; 7 bases are a match to TRBD1. The germline V gene has CDR1 MNHNS and CDR2 SASEGT. The CDR3 has 14 amino acids. V shed 8 bases and J 4 bases; nucleotides not matched to a gene: 10. The CDR3 is CASATGAEVTEAFF. Here the CDR3 DNA reads TGTGCCAGCGCTACAGGGGCCGAGGTCACTGAAGCTTTCTTT.

In the case of this clone: Other nucleotide sequences from this sample produce the same CDR3. The chain combines TRBV19 with TRBJ2-7, with 9 bases matching TRBD1. This CDR3 is built from 15 residues. In germline, CDR1 is LNHDA, CDR2 SQIVND (reference sequence). V dropped 3 bases and J dropped 3; count of bases not matched to a gene: 6. The CDR3 protein is CASSIRDRVNYEQYF. The CDR3 bases are TGTGCCAGTAGTATTAGGGACAGGGTGAACTACGAGCAGTACTTC.

This sequence joins TRBV2 and TRBJ2-7; 11 nucleotides line up with TRBD2. The J segment lost 7 bases and the V segment lost 4 bases, leaving 12 bases of the junction unmatched. The CDR3 loop spans 16 amino acids. CDR1 and CDR2 from the germline V gene are SNHLY and FYNNEI. CDR3 sequence: CASSGGLAETYWEQYF. The DNA for the CDR3 is TGTGCCAGCAGTGGGGGACTAGCGGAGACCTACTGGGAGCAGTACTTC.

V usage is TRBV27 and J usage is TRBJ1-1, with D possibly matching TRBD1 (6 bases). This CDR3 region has 13 residues. Germline values: CDR1 MNHEY, CDR2 SMNVEV (reference sequence). The V end lost 4 bases, the J end lost 4 bases, and 10 bases lay between the germline ends. The DNA for the CDR3 is TGTGCCAGCAGTTCCCAGGGGCGCACTGAAGCTTTCTTT. Protein: CASSSQGRTEAFF.

The chain combines TRBV30 with TRBJ2-1, with 16 bases aligning to TRBD2. Unmatched junction bases numbered 7, after V lost 0 bases and J lost 5 bases. Per the germline V gene, CDR1 is GTSNPN and CDR2 is SVGIG (reference sequence). This CDR3 spans 18 amino acids. The CDR3 sequence is CAWSVPGLAGGTDNEQFF. The CDR3 nucleotides read TGTGCCTGGAGTGTCCCGGGACTAGCGGGGGGGACCGACAATGAGCAGTTCTTC.

This chain links TRBV2 with TRBJ2-7; 9 nucleotides align to TRBD1. The germline V gene has CDR1 SNHLY and CDR2 FYNNEI. The CDR3 extends over 14 amino acids. The V and J ends lost 10 bases and 5 bases, in that order; junction bases with no gene match: 12. For the CDR3, the DNA is TGTGCCAATATCCCCGGACAGGGGAAGCACGAGCAGTACTTC. Encoded protein: CANIPGQGKHEQYF.

The chain links TRBV4-1 to TRBJ2-7, with D perhaps TRBD1 (6 bases). CDR3 size: 15 residues. Germline V gene data show CDR1 as MGHRA and CDR2 as YSYEKL. Trimming took 0 bases from V and 2 from J, leaving 11 bases between them. DNA for the CDR3: TGCGCCAGCAGCCAAGACGGACAGAATCCCTACGAGCAGTACTTC. This sequence encodes CASSQDGQNPYEQYF.

This chain uses TRBV10-3 with TRBJ2-3; 9 bases align to TRBD1. This CDR3 has 14 residues. Trimming at V came to 7 bases and at J to 3 bases, leaving 5 bases not matched to a gene. Germline V gene sequence: CDR1 ENHRY, CDR2 SYGVKD. The CDR3 sequence is CAITKDRGTDTQYF. For the CDR3, the DNA is TGTGCCATCACCAAGGACAGGGGAACAGATACGCAGTATTTT.

The chain uses TRBV14 and TRBJ1-1, with unresolved D. Germline lookup yields CDR1 SGHDN and CDR2 FVKESK. This CDR3 contains 12 residues. V was shortened by 4 bases and J by 7 bases, with 10 bases between the two germline ends. As DNA, the CDR3 is TGTGCCAGCAGCCCGGAGGTCGGTGAAGCTTTCTTT. This codes for CASSPEVGEAFF.